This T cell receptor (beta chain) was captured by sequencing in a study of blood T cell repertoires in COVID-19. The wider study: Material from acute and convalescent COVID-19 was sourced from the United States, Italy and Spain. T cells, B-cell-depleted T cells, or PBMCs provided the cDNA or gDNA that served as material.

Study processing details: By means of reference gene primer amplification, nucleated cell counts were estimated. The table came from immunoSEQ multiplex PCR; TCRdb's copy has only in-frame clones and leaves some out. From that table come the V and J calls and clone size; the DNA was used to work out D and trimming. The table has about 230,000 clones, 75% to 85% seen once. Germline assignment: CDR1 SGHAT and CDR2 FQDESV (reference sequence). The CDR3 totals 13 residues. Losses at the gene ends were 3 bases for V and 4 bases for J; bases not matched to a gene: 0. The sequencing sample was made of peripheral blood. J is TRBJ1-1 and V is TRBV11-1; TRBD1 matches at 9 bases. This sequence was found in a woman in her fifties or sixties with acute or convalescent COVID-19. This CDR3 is CASSLDRGTEAFF. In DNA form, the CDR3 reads TGTGCCAGCAGCTTGGACAGGGGCACTGAAGCTTTCTTT.